This TCR beta chain comes out of a study of Ad26.COV2.S vaccination and SARS-CoV-2 variants. The treatment denotes: 15 to 20 received Ad26.COV2.S at low or high dose, single or two shots; roughly five received placebo; per-sample allocation not given. The samples were gathered on day 63 after the first injection of vaccine or placebo. This adult donor, from Boston, was 18-55 years old. In regard to this clone: Its target is not known.

The CDR3 loop spans 13 amino acids. Germline CDR1 SGHNT, CDR2 YENEEA. V was pared by 5 bases and J by 1 base, with 8 bases between. Produced via immunoSEQ multiplex PCR; TCRdb's table is partial and in-frame only. The sample lists 350,000 to 500,000 clones, about 90% occurring once. General study findings and limits: Reportedly, after vaccination the spike-specific CD8+ and CD4+ T cell responses displayed substantial breadth. Vaccinated and placebo-treated recipients had similar non-spike TCR breadth.

This receptor was identified in a person between 18 and 65 years old who received the Ad26.COV2.S COVID-19 vaccine or a placebo. The rearrangement uses TRBV11-3 and TRBJ2-5; D call uncertain. The specimen was peripheral blood, collected in a trial of Ad26.COV2.S vaccine versus placebo. The DNA of the CDR3 is TGTGCCAGCAGCGGCGGCCCCCAAGAGACCCAGTACTTC. Its protein product is CASSGGPQETQYF.